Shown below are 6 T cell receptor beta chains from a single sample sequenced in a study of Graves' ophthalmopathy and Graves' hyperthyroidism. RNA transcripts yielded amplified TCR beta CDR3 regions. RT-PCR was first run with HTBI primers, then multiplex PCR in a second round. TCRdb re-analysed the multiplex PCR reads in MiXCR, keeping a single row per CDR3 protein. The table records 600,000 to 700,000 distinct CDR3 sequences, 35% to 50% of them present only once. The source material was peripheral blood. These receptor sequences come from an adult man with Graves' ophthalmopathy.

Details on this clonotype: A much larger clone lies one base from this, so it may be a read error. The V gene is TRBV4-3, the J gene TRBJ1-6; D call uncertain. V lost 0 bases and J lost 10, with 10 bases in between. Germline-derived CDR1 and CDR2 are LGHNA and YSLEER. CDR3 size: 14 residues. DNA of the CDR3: TGCGCCAGCAGCCAAGAGTGCAGCGGATCACCCCTCCACTTT. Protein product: CASSQECSGSPLHF.

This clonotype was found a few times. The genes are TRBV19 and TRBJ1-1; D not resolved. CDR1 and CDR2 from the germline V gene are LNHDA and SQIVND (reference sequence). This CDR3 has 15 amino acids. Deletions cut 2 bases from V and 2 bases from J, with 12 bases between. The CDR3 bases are TGTGCCAGTAGTATAACAGCCGGGCCCAACACTGAAGCTTTCTTT. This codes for CASSITAGPNTEAFF.

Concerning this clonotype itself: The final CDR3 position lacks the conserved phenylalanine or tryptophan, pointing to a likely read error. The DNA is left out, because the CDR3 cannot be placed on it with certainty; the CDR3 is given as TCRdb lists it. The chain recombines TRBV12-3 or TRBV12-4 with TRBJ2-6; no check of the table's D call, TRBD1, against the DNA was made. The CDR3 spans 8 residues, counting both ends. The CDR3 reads CASSAGGQ.

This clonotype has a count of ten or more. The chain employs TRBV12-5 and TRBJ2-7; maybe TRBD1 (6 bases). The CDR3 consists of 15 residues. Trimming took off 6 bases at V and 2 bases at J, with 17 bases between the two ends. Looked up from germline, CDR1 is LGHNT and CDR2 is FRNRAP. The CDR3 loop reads CASGQAGTLPYEQYF. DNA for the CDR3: TGTGCTAGTGGCCAAGCCGGGACACTGCCCTACGAGCAGTACTTC. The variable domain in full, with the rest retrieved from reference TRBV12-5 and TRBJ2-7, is DARVTQTPRHKVTEMGQEVTMRCQPILGHNTVFWYRQTMMQGLELLAYFRNRAPLDDSGMPKDRFSAEMPDATLATLKIQPSEPRDSAVYFCASGQAGTLPYEQYFGPGTRLTVT.

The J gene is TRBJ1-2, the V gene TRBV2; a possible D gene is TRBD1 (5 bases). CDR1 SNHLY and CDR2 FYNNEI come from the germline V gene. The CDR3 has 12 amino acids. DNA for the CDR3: TGTGCTAGGCGCGGGGGAATTGGCGGCTACACCTTC. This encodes CARRGGIGGYTF.

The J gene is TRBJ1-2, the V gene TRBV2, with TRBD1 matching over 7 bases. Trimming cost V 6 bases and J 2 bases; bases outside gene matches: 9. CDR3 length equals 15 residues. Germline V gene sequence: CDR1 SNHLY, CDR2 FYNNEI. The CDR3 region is CASSPTVQGNYGYTF. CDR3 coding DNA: TGTGCCAGCAGCCCAACGGTACAGGGGAACTATGGCTACACCTTC.